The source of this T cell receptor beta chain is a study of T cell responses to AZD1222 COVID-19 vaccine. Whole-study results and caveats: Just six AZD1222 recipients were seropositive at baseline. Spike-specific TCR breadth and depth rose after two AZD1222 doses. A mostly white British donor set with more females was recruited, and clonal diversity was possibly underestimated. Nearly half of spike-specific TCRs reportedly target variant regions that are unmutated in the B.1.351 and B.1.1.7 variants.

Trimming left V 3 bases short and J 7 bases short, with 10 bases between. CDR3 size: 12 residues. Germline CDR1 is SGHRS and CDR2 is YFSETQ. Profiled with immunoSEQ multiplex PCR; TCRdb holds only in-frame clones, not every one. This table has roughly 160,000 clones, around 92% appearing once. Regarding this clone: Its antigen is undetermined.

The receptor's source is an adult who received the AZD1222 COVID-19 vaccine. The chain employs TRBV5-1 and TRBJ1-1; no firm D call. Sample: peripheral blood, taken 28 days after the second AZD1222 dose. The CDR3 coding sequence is TGCGCCAGCAGCTCGGGAGGAAGTGAAGCTTTCTTT. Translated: CASSSGGSEAFF. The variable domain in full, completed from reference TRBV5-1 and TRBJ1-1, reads KAGVTQTPRYLIKTRGQQVTLSCSPISGHRSVSWYQQTPGQGLQFLFEYFSETQRNKGNFPGRFSGRQFSNSRSEMNVSTLELGDSALYLCASSSGGSEAFFGQGTRLTVV.